The entry below describes one TCR beta chain. The data originate from a study of blood T cell repertoires in COVID-19. Study as a whole: COVID-19 samples from acute and convalescent phases originated in the United States, Italy and Spain.

CDR3 length: 16 residues. The germline V gene encodes CDR1 SGHTA and CDR2 FQGTGA. Trimming removed 4 bases at V and 6 bases at J, with 22 bases between. Sequenced by immunoSEQ multiplex PCR; TCRdb stores in-frame clones only, minus some. The sample shows a few hundred thousand clones, about nine tenths of them seen only once. The receptor's source is a woman aged 40-49 years who had recovered from COVID-19. This chain connects TRBV7-3 to TRBJ2-7, with D possibly being TRBD2 (6 bases). What was sequenced was peripheral blood. The CDR3 loop is CASSSRGPPSSGEQYF. The DNA of the CDR3 is TGTGCCAGCAGCTCGCGGGGACCACCCTCGTCGGGCGAGCAGTACTTC.